The entry that follows covers one T cell receptor beta chain sequence. The blood draw at each of two time points yielded around 6 milliliters of peripheral blood. The data were obtained in a study of prognosis after radiotherapy for stage I lung cancer. On the study more broadly: Each non-small cell lung cancer patient was deemed medically inoperable. The biologically effective dose of the SBRT radiotherapy was at least 100 Gy, given over 3 to 5 fractions. Stereotactic body radiotherapy was never combined with concurrent therapy in any patient.

Genomic DNA was the source, and TCR beta CDR3 was amplified from it by two-round multiplex PCR. Every TRBV and TRBJ gene had its own specific primer in first-round PCR. TCRdb redid the calling of the multiplex PCR reads with MiXCR, one entry per CDR3 protein. The top ten clones hold roughly 45% of a sample with about 16,000 distinct CDR3 sequences, 35% to 45% of them seen once. Trimming took 6 bases from V and 2 from J, leaving 14 bases between them. This CDR3 has 15 residues. CDR1 and CDR2 from the germline V gene are LNHDA and SQIVND (reference sequence). This TCR derives from a donor aged 50 or older with non-small cell lung cancer. The chain employs TRBV19 and TRBJ1-5; TRBD1 is a possible D gene (6 bases). The source material was PBMCs, sampled before or after stereotactic body radiation therapy (not recorded which). This CDR3 reads CASSLQGSRNQPQHF. The CDR3 DNA reads TGTGCCAGTAGCTTACAGGGAAGTCGCAATCAGCCCCAGCATTTT.